This passage covers 6 T cell receptor beta chains from one sample sequenced in a study of T cell responses to AZD1222 COVID-19 vaccine. Profiled with immunoSEQ multiplex PCR; TCRdb holds only in-frame clones, not every one. The data contain some 130,000 clones, 75% to 90% of them singletons. This specimen was peripheral blood, taken on day 0 of AZD1222 vaccination. These TCRs come from an adult in good health.

The chain is built from TRBV6-6 and TRBJ2-5; TRBD1 agrees at 7 bases. V lost 2 bases, J lost 7 bases, and 10 bases stayed unmatched. CDR1 is MNHNY and CDR2 is SVGAGI in the germline V gene (reference sequence). The CDR3 extends over 15 amino acids. The CDR3 region has the DNA TGTGCCAGCAGTTACCCCACAGGGGAGAAGGTGACCCAGTACTTC. It is translated as CASSYPTGEKVTQYF.

V and J are TRBV19 and TRBJ1-2; D is unclear. V was clipped by 3 bases and J by 1 base, with 15 bases between them. CDR1 is LNHDA, CDR2 SQIVND, per germline (reference sequence). The CDR3 is 16 residues long. CDR3 coding DNA: TGTGCCAGTAGTATCTATAACGGGGAATTTAACTATGGCTACACCTTC. It codes for CASSIYNGEFNYGYTF.

The chain carries TRBV12-3 or TRBV12-4 and TRBJ1-3; D not resolved. V lost 6 bases, J lost 2 bases, and 8 bases lay in between. This CDR3 region has 13 residues. Here the CDR3 reads CASSADAGNTIYF. The CDR3 region has the DNA TGTGCCAGCAGCGCTGATGCTGGAAACACCATATATTTT.

This clone was seen a single time. This rearrangement joins TRBV10-3 to TRBJ2-5; the match to TRBD2 covers 10 bases. Germline assignment: CDR1 ENHRY and CDR2 SYGVKD. The CDR3 length is 15 residues. The trim removed 3 bases at V and 3 bases at J, leaving 4 bases unmatched. Here the CDR3 DNA reads TGTGCCATCAGTGATTCTAGCGGGGGTAAAGAGACCCAGTACTTC. Residues: CAISDSSGGKETQYF.

This chain links TRBV5-1 with TRBJ1-1; 8 bases map to TRBD1. V dropped 5 bases and J dropped 0; count of bases not matched to a gene: 9. CDR1 is SGHRS and CDR2 is YFSETQ in the germline V gene. This CDR3 comprises 16 residues. CDR3 DNA sequence: TGCGCCAGCAGGCCGCGGGACAGGATCATGAACACTGAAGCTTTCTTT. It is translated as CASRPRDRIMNTEAFF.

This chain joins TRBV6-5 and TRBJ2-1, with TRBD2 matching 10 bases. V trimming: 5 bases; J trimming: 9 bases; junction bases outside the gene matches: 7. The CDR3 sequence is 14 residues long. From germline, CDR1 is MNHEY and CDR2 SVGAGI. The DNA of the CDR3 is TGTGCCAGCAGTAGCGGGGGGGCCGGTCGTGAGCAGTTCTTC. This gives the protein CASSSGGAGREQFF.